The sequence of this T cell receptor (beta chain) was determined in a study of T-cell reconstitution after alpha-beta-depleted transplantation in children. Unique molecular identifiers were incorporated when the TCRbeta library was constructed. MiXCR, applied by TCRdb to the PCR reads, yields one record per CDR3 protein. This table holds roughly 82,000 distinct CDR3 sequences, 11% to 15% found once. About this clonotype itself: Its cognate antigen is unknown.

The V segment lost 4 bases and the J segment 3 bases; nucleotides outside the gene matches: 2. This CDR3 contains 13 residues. CDR1 PRHDT and CDR2 FYEKMQ come from the germline V gene (reference sequence). Study-level findings and limits: There were reportedly several hundred expanded graft clones from which alpha-beta T cells came about two months after transplant. The authors attributed T-cell counts and diversity one year after transplant mostly to newly produced T cells. Where some patients showed high TCRbeta diversity at day 60, it came from recipient T cells and thymic progenitors that had survived.

The chain joins TRBV13 to TRBJ2-5; 7 positions match TRBD1. Specimen: PBMCs, mostly from graft donor cells, collected 180 days after TCRalphabeta/CD19-depleted stem cell transplant. The sequence was collected from a male patient aged 2 to 10 who had a stem cell transplant for acute lymphoblastic leukemia, so the T cells may come from the graft donor. The CDR3 spells CASSSGTEETQYF. In nucleotides, the CDR3 is TGTGCCAGCAGCTCCGGGACAGAAGAGACCCAGTACTTC.